The 26 T cell receptor beta chains reported below all come from one sample, sequenced in a study of Graves' ophthalmopathy and Graves' hyperthyroidism. The TCR beta CDR3 regions underwent amplification from RNA transcripts. Investigators did first-round RT-PCR with HTBI primers, then second-round multiplex PCR. TCRdb re-derived calls from the multiplex PCR reads in MiXCR, one entry per CDR3 protein. The table includes about 740,000 distinct CDR3 sequences, roughly two fifths detected once. Sequenced input: peripheral blood. The receptors shown here come from an adult man with Graves' ophthalmopathy.

In its sample, this clonotype was seen a few times. The chain carries TRBV7-2 and TRBJ2-7, with 7 bases identical to TRBD1. The germline V gene encodes CDR1 SGHTA and CDR2 FQGNSA. This CDR3 has 15 residues. V lost 2 bases, J lost 3 bases, and 7 bases stayed unmatched. The CDR3 spells CASSLRPGQNYEQYF. The CDR3 DNA reads TGTGCCAGCAGCTTAAGGCCGGGACAGAACTACGAGCAGTACTTC.

At least ten counts were recorded for this clonotype. The V call is TRBV10-3, the J call TRBJ2-7; 7 bases are a match to TRBD2. With 10 bases clipped from V and 3 bases from J, the junction kept 15 bases outside the gene matches. Per germline, CDR1 ENHRY and CDR2 SYGVKD. The CDR3 runs 15 residues. The CDR3 region has the DNA TGTGCCAGCGCCAAAGCCGCGGGGACTAACTACGAGCAGTACTTC. Translating it yields CASAKAAGTNYEQYF.

Notes on this clonotype: This may come from a read error, since a much larger clone is one base off. The gene calls are TRBV10-3 and TRBJ1-4; D unresolved. V dropped 4 bases and J dropped 8 bases, with 11 bases sitting between them. The CDR3 runs to 13 residues. The germline gives CDR1 ENHRY, CDR2 SYGVKD. CDR3 sequence: CAISGHPLEKLFF. CDR3 coding DNA: TGTGCCATCAGTGGTCATCCCTTGGAAAAACTGTTTTTT.

The table lists this clonotype with many counts. CDR3 sequence (DNA): TGTGCCAGCAGTGCGGGGGCAGGGGAGACCCAGTACTTC. As protein: CASSAGAGETQYF. J is TRBJ2-5 and V is TRBV7-8, with D possibly matching TRBD2 (7 bases). V was trimmed by 6 bases and J by 5 bases, leaving 13 bases between them. This CDR3 contains 13 residues. CDR1 and CDR2 from the germline V gene are SGHVS and FQNEAQ. Combining the CDR3 with reference TRBV7-8 and TRBJ2-5 gives the whole variable domain GAGVSQSPRYKVAKRGQDVALRCDPISGHVSLFWYQQALGQGPEFLTYFQNEAQLDKSGLPSDRFFAERPEGSVSTLKIQRTQQEDSAVYLCASSAGAGETQYFGPGTRLLVL.

A note on this clonotype: The junction shows a germline mismatch at one end, possibly a read error. This chain connects TRBV9 to TRBJ2-7; a weak D match, TRBD2 (5 bases). The CDR3 spans 15 residues. Germline loops: CDR1 SGDLS, CDR2 YYNGEE. Here the CDR3 reads CASSQGRGAFYGQYF. CDR3 bases: TGTGCCAGCAGCCAAGGTCGGGGAGCTTTCTACGGGCAGTACTTC.

This clonotype appeared a few times. The V and J genes are TRBV2 and TRBJ1-2; D remains unclear. This CDR3 has 14 residues. Germline CDR1 and CDR2: SNHLY and FYNNEI. Trimming left V 6 bases short and J 3 bases short, with 14 bases between. The chain's CDR3 is CASRTYGTHYGYTF. CDR3 coding DNA: TGTGCCAGCAGGACGTATGGTACGCACTATGGCTACACCTTC. Together with reference TRBV2 and TRBJ1-2, the CDR3 gives the full variable domain: EPEVTQTPSHQVTQMGQEVILRCVPISNHLYFYWYRQILGQKVEFLVSFYNNEISEKSEIFDDQFSVERPDGSNFTLKIRSTKLEDSAMYFCASRTYGTHYGYTFGSGTRLTVV.

This clonotype was detected many times. CDR3 loop: CASSLGTYGYTF. The CDR3 coding sequence is TGTGCCAGCAGCCTCGGGACATATGGCTACACCTTC. This chain joins TRBV2 and TRBJ1-2; TRBD1 might be the D (6 bases). Germline loops: CDR1 SNHLY, CDR2 FYNNEI. The CDR3 spans 12 residues. Trimming took off 6 bases at V and 5 bases at J, with 10 bases between the two ends.

This clonotype turned up a few times. The rearrangement uses TRBV6-5 and TRBJ2-5; 7 bases align to TRBD2. Trimming cost V 2 bases and J 5 bases; bases outside gene matches: 5. In germline, CDR1 is MNHEY, CDR2 SVGAGI. The CDR3 has 14 amino acids. Written as DNA, the CDR3 is TGTGCCAGCAGTTACCCCGGGGGGAGTGAGACCCAGTACTTC. Its translation is CASSYPGGSETQYF.

This clonotype has a count of ten or more. V usage is TRBV15 and J usage is TRBJ1-4; D gene uncertain. The CDR3 spans 15 residues. Germline V gene data show CDR1 as LNHNV and CDR2 as YYDKDF (reference sequence). Trimming pared 3 bases from V and 0 bases from J, leaving 8 bases between. The CDR3 region is CATSRGTSTNEKLFF. The CDR3 bases are TGTGCCACCAGCAGGGGTACATCAACTAATGAAAAACTGTTTTTT.

With respect to this clonotype: The conserved closing phenylalanine or tryptophan is absent in this CDR3, likely reflecting a read error. This chain links TRBV7-2 with TRBJ2-5, with D unclear. The V gene's germline CDR1 is SGHTA and CDR2 FQGNSA. The CDR3 covers 12 residues. V lost 1 base, J lost 5 bases, and 5 bases lay in between. CDR3 sequence: CASSLGWETQYS. CDR3 in DNA: TGTGCCAGCAGCTTAGGCTGGGAGACCCAGTACTCC.

The chain links TRBV10-3 to TRBJ2-7, with TRBD2 matching over 7 bases. Germline-derived CDR1 and CDR2 are ENHRY and SYGVKD. V lost 4 bases to trimming and J lost 0 bases; unmatched junction nucleotides: 15. This CDR3 comprises 18 residues. The CDR3 sequence: CAISGGGGRAAISYEQYF. The CDR3 DNA is TGTGCCATCAGTGGGGGGGGGGGACGGGCGGCAATCTCCTACGAGCAGTACTTC.

The table lists this clonotype with a few counts. The V call is TRBV29-1, the J call TRBJ1-1, with 7 bases fitting TRBD1. With V trimmed by 1 base and J by 4 bases, 12 bases remained unmatched. Per germline, CDR1 SQVTM and CDR2 ANQGSEA. CDR3 size: 16 residues. The CDR3 coding sequence is TGCAGCGTTGAAGTATATCCGACAGGGTACCCCACTGAAGCTTTCTTT. Translating it yields CSVEVYPTGYPTEAFF.

The rearrangement links TRBV20-1 to TRBJ1-4; D is undetermined. Per the germline V gene, CDR1 is DFQATT and CDR2 is SNEGSKA (reference sequence). Trimming removed 0 bases at V and 8 bases at J, with 13 bases between. This CDR3 has 14 amino acids. This CDR3 reads CSARDLRGGEKLFF. DNA of the CDR3: TGCAGTGCTAGAGATCTACGGGGTGGAGAAAAACTGTTTTTT.

This clonotype was seen more than once but under ten times. The chain links TRBV2 to TRBJ1-3; D is possibly TRBD1 (6 bases). Between the trimmed V and J ends, which lost 2 bases and 15 bases, there was a span of 8 bases. Germline V gene lookup returns CDR1 SNHLY and CDR2 FYNNEI. CDR3 length equals 10 residues. CDR3 sequence reads: CASSETGSYF. CDR3 bases: TGTGCCAGCAGTGAAACAGGGTCATATTTT.

This clonotype showed up many times. The CDR3 protein is CASSPPDRQIREKLFF. For the CDR3, the DNA is TGTGCCAGCAGCCCTCCCGACAGACAGATTAGAGAAAAACTGTTTTTT. This chain joins TRBV11-2 and TRBJ1-4, with D perhaps TRBD1 (5 bases). Germline V CDR1 and CDR2: SGHAT, FQNNGV. Trimming left V 5 bases short and J 8 bases short, with 21 bases between. The CDR3 sequence is 16 residues long.

This chain uses TRBV7-9 with TRBJ2-5; TRBD1 matches at 7 bases. CDR1 and CDR2 from the germline V gene are SEHNR and FQNEAQ (reference sequence). V lost 8 bases, J lost 4 bases, and 19 bases stayed unmatched. The CDR3 sequence is 17 residues long. This chain's CDR3 is CASASSVEGAFSETQYF. DNA of the CDR3: TGTGCCAGCGCGTCTTCTGTCGAGGGGGCGTTCTCAGAGACCCAGTACTTC.

The chain combines TRBV6-5 with TRBJ2-7; D is possibly TRBD1 (7 bases). CDR3 length: 13 residues. Trimming removed 7 bases at V and 4 bases at J, with 14 bases between. Per germline, CDR1 MNHEY and CDR2 SVGAGI. CDR3 amino acids: CASTLTGRYEQYF. Written as DNA, the CDR3 is TGTGCCAGCACCTTGACAGGGAGGTACGAGCAGTACTTC.

This clonotype was seen a few times. This chain joins TRBV7-9 and TRBJ2-5; D is possibly TRBD2 (5 bases). Germline CDR1 and CDR2: SEHNR and FQNEAQ (reference sequence). V lost 2 bases and J 5 bases, leaving 15 bases between the germline ends. The CDR3 is made up of 15 amino acids. The CDR3 sequence: CASSLNSGVGETQYF. The CDR3 DNA is TGTGCCAGCAGCTTAAACAGCGGAGTGGGGGAGACCCAGTACTTC.

The chain joins TRBV7-9 to TRBJ2-5, with a weak D call TRBD2 (5 bases). This CDR3 region has 11 residues. V was trimmed by 8 bases and J by 9 bases, leaving 13 bases between them. Germline V gene lookup returns CDR1 SEHNR and CDR2 FQNEAQ (reference sequence). CDR3 sequence reads: CASGSGLAQYF. In DNA, the CDR3 is TGTGCCAGCGGCTCGGGGTTGGCCCAGTACTTC.

This clonotype was seen ten or more times. The chain carries TRBV20-1 and TRBJ2-7; 7 nucleotides line up with TRBD1. J gave up 4 bases and V 5 bases, and 5 bases lay outside the gene matches. From germline, CDR1 is DFQATT and CDR2 SNEGSKA (reference sequence). The CDR3 extends over 12 amino acids. The CDR3 loop reads CSAPGGTYEQYF. The DNA for the CDR3 is TGCAGTGCTCCAGGGGGAACTTACGAGCAGTACTTC.

This clonotype has a count of ten or more. The rearrangement joins TRBV5-8 to TRBJ1-4, with D tentatively TRBD1 (5 bases). Per germline, CDR1 SGHTS and CDR2 YDEGEE. Trimming pared 4 bases from V and 8 bases from J, leaving 9 bases between. The CDR3 totals 12 residues. The chain's CDR3 is CASSIDSEKLFF. The CDR3 DNA reads TGTGCCAGCAGCATCGACAGCGAAAAACTGTTTTTT.

The chain combines TRBV7-9 with TRBJ2-5, with no clear D. Trimming took 5 bases from V and 5 from J, leaving 15 bases between them. There are 14 residues in the CDR3. Germline V CDR1 and CDR2: SEHNR, FQNEAQ (reference sequence). CDR3 loop: CASSPRDALETQYF. DNA of the CDR3: TGTGCCAGCAGCCCCAGAGACGCCCTTGAGACCCAGTACTTC.

The chain carries TRBV7-9 and TRBJ2-5; D remains unclear. There are 13 residues in the CDR3. The V end was cut by 4 bases, the J end by 4 bases, with 10 bases between. In germline, CDR1 is SEHNR, CDR2 FQNEAQ (reference sequence). CDR3 in amino acids: CASSSPPRETQYF. The CDR3 DNA reads TGTGCCAGCAGCTCCCCCCCCCGAGAGACCCAGTACTTC.

The chain is built from TRBV7-9 and TRBJ2-5, with D uncertain. The CDR3 length is 15 residues. Trimming removed 2 bases from V and 5 bases from J, with 15 bases in between. Germline CDR1 reads SEHNR; CDR2 reads FQNEAQ (reference sequence). This chain's CDR3 is CASSLIAAYWETQYF. Written as DNA, the CDR3 is TGTGCCAGCAGCTTAATAGCCGCCTATTGGGAGACCCAGTACTTC.

The chain has TRBV25-1 and TRBJ1-6; D is perhaps TRBD1 (5 bases). Germline-derived CDR1 and CDR2 are MGHDK and SYGVNS. The CDR3 length is 15 residues. Trimming left V 6 bases short and J 2 bases short, with 11 bases between. CDR3: CASRGGGTYNSPLHF. The CDR3 region has the DNA TGTGCCAGCAGGGGTGGGGGTACCTATAATTCACCCCTCCACTTT.

This clonotype was found a few times. This rearrangement joins TRBV11-1 to TRBJ2-7, with 9 bases identical to TRBD1. CDR3 length equals 13 residues. Trimming took 5 bases from V and 2 from J; bases not matched to a gene: 1. Germline V gene lookup returns CDR1 SGHAT and CDR2 FQDESV (reference sequence). For the CDR3, the DNA is TGTGCCAGCAGCACAGGGGGCCCCTACGAGCAGTACTTC. Amino acid sequence: CASSTGGPYEQYF. Based on the CDR3 plus reference TRBV11-1 and TRBJ2-7, the full variable domain is EAEVAQSPRYKITEKSQAVAFWCDPISGHATLYWYRQILGQGPELLVQFQDESVVDDSQLPKDRFSAERLKGVDSTLKIQPAELGDSAMYLCASSTGGPYEQYFGPGTRLTVT.